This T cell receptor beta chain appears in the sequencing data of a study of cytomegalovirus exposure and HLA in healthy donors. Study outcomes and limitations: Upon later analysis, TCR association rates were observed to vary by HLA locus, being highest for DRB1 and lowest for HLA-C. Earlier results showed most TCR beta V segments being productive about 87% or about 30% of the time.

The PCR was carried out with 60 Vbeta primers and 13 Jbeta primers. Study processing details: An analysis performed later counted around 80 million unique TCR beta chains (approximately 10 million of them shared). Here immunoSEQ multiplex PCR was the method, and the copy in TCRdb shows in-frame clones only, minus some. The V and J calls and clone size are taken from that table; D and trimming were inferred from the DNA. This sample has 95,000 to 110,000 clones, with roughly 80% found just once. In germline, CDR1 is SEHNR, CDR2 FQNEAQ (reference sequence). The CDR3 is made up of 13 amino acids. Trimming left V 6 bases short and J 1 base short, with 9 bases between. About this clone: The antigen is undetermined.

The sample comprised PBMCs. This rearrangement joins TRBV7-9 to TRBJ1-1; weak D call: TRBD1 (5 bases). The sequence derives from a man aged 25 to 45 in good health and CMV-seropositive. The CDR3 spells CASRQTGNTEAFF. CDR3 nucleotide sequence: TGTGCCAGCAGACAAACAGGGAACACTGAAGCTTTCTTT.